This T cell receptor (beta chain) was retrieved from a study of molecular identifiers for immune sequencing clone quantification. Turning to the study itself: With replicates, the RNA of around 20,000 or 100,000 naive CD8 cells was split five ways and four were sequenced.

Regarding the study as a whole: Under 1% of molecules in naive cells, but over 97% of effector molecules, belonged to clones above 20 RNA copies.

The CDR3 has 16 residues. V shed 6 bases and J 5 bases; nucleotides not matched to a gene: 10. Looked up from germline, CDR1 is SEHNR and CDR2 is FQNEAQ (reference sequence). TCRdb fed the PCR reads into MiXCR, producing one record per CDR3 protein. This table has about 510,000 distinct CDR3 sequences, about a fifth appearing once. The sample holds a few counts of this clonotype. Its cognate antigen is unknown. The receptor comes from a human donor in good health. Some libraries in this study had Jurkat cell RNA spiked in. Material for sequencing was naive CD8+ T cells from blood, with Jurkat cell RNA spiked in. Subset meaning: FACS-sorted CD8+CD4-CCR7+CD45RA+ naive T cells. This chain uses TRBV7-9 with TRBJ1-6, with 7 bases matching TRBD1. In DNA form, the CDR3 reads TGTGCCAGCAGTATGGGGTGGGACAGAGATAATTCACCCCTCCACTTT. Protein sequence: CASSMGWDRDNSPLHF. Drawing the rest from reference TRBV7-9 and TRBJ1-6, the complete variable domain is DTGVSQNPRHKITKRGQNVTFRCDPISEHNRLYWYRQTLGQGPEFLTYFQNEAQLEKSRLLSDRFSAERPKGSFSTLEIQRTEQGDSAMYLCASSMGWDRDNSPLHFGNGTRLTVT.